Listed below are T cell receptor beta chains from one sample, sequenced in a study of beta chain features in type 1 diabetes. TCRdb's copy holds only in-frame clones and misses some; the assay was immunoSEQ multiplex PCR. The profile shows 900,000 or so clones, roughly 15% of them singletons. The material sequenced was naive CD4+ T cells from blood. These receptors all stem from a woman under 30 in good health. Each CDR3 is given with its conserved first and last residue. The D gene is left open where the match is weak. Clone size appears in some rows only: once, few, many, or a class for an expanded clone.

>TRBJ2-4|TRBV18|-|few
TGTGCCAGCTCACCCGGCCCGCTTCTCAAAAACATTCAGTACTTC
CASSPGPLLKNIQYF
>TRBJ2-1|TRBV7-2|TRBD2|-
TGTGCCAGCAGCTTTGCTAGCGGGTACTCCTACAATGAGCAGTTCTTC
CASSFASGYSYNEQFF
>TRBJ2-5|TRBV28|TRBD1|-
TGTGCCAGCAGTCGTCTGACAGGGGTCGAAACTGAGGAGACCCAGTACTTC
CASSRLTGVETEETQYF
>TRBJ2-4|TRBV19|-|few
TGTGCCAGTACCCGAGGGGGGCTGGGTAAAAACATTCAGTACTTC
CASTRGGLGKNIQYF
>TRBJ1-6|TRBV16|TRBD1|-
TGTGCCAGCAGCCAAGCAGACAGGGGGCCTAATTCACCCCTCCACTTT
CASSQADRGPNSPLHF
>TRBJ2-1|TRBV28|-|-
TGTGCCAGCAGTTGGGACTTCTACAATGAGCAGTTCTTC
CASSWDFYNEQFF
>TRBJ2-7|TRBV28|-|-
TGTGCCAGCAGTTTATCTCACAGCGAGCAGTACTTC
CASSLSHSEQYF
>TRBJ1-2|TRBV5-6|TRBD1|-
TGTGCCAGCAGCTTGGCCAGGTCGAAGGGGGCGCGCGGCTACACCTTC
CASSLARSKGARGYTF
>TRBJ2-5|TRBV18|-|few
TGTGCCAGCTCATCCCTTAGGGGGCAAGAGACCCAGTACTTC
CASSSLRGQETQYF
>TRBJ2-3|TRBV7-9|TRBD1|-
TGTGCCAGCAGCCACCCCAGACCTGGACAGGGCACAGATACGCAGTATTTT
CASSHPRPGQGTDTQYF
>TRBJ2-6|TRBV10-3|TRBD1|-
TGTGCCAGCAGTGGACAGGTTACCTCTGGGGCCAACGTCCTGACTTTC
CASSGQVTSGANVLTF
>TRBJ1-2|TRBV18|-|-
TGTGCCAGCTCACTCGCGCAGGGAAAGGAGAACTATGGCTACACCTTC
CASSLAQGKENYGYTF
>TRBJ2-4|TRBV19|-|-
TGTGCCAGTAGTCGATCAGCCTTGGCCAAAAACATTCAGTACTTC
CASSRSALAKNIQYF
>TRBJ2-3|TRBV19|TRBD2|few
TGTGCCAGTAGTTCCGGGACTAGCAGCACAGATACGCAGTATTTT
CASSSGTSSTDTQYF
>TRBJ2-3|TRBV4-2|-|-
TGTGCCAGCAGCCAAGGTGCCGGGAGCACAGATACGCAGTATTTT
CASSQGAGSTDTQYF
>TRBJ2-2|TRBV7-8|-|-
TGTGCCAGCAGCTTTTCGGCCCTCACCGGGGAGCTGTTTTTT
CASSFSALTGELFF
>TRBJ2-3|TRBV7-2|-|few
TGTGCCAGCAGCTTACTGGGGCTGGGAGATACGCAGTATTTT
CASSLLGLGDTQYF
>TRBJ2-5|TRBV5-4|TRBD2|-
TGTGCCAGCAGCTTGCTCGGAGCGGGAGGGCCGGGGCCCCAGTACTTC
CASSLLGAGGPGPQYF
>TRBJ1-2|TRBV10-3|-|-
TGTGCCATCAGCGGACAGATAAACTATGGCTACACCTTC
CAISGQINYGYTF
>TRBJ2-1|TRBV6-1|TRBD2|few
TGTGCCAGCAGAAAACCGGGACTAGCGGCCGGAGAGCAGTTCTTC
CASRKPGLAAGEQFF
>TRBJ2-2|TRBV11-2|-|few
TGTGCCAGCAGCCACCAACTAGCACCCGCGAACACCGGGGAGCTGTTTTTT
CASSHQLAPANTGELFF
>TRBJ2-2|TRBV19|-|-
TGTGCCAGTAGTTCTCGGGGCACCGGGGAGCTGTTTTTT
CASSSRGTGELFF
>TRBJ1-5|TRBV28|TRBD1|few
TGTGCCAGCAGTTCAGGGGGAGGAAATCAGCCCCAGCATTTT
CASSSGGGNQPQHF
>TRBJ2-1|TRBV5-1|-|few
TGCGCCAGCAGCTTGGGGGGCGGTGAGCAGTTCTTC
CASSLGGGEQFF
>TRBJ2-7|TRBV7-6|-|-
TGTGCCAGCCCGATCCACGAGCAGTACTTC
CASPIHEQYF
>TRBJ2-1|TRBV7-2|-|few
TGTGCCAGCAGCTTAGGGCGGGCTAGGACGTCTGAGCAGTTCTTC
CASSLGRARTSEQFF
>TRBJ2-3|TRBV9|-|few
TGTGCCAGCAGCGTGGAGGGAGGTGCTCTCACAGATACGCAGTATTTT
CASSVEGGALTDTQYF
>TRBJ2-3|TRBV18|-|-
TGTGCCAGCTCACTTCAATTGGACTCCACAGATACGCAGTATTTT
CASSLQLDSTDTQYF
>TRBJ2-7|TRBV28|TRBD1|-
TGTGCCAGCAGTGACCGGGACAGGGTGTACTTC
CASSDRDRVYF
>TRBJ1-2|TRBV29-1|-|-
TGCAGCGTTGCCACGACCCGGACCAATGGCTACACCTTC
CSVATTRTNGYTF
>TRBJ2-5|TRBV18|-|few
TGTGCCAGCTCATCCGGGGACCCAGAGACCCAGTACTTC
CASSSGDPETQYF
>TRBJ2-3|TRBV2|-|few
TGTGCCAGGGGGACCCAGAGCACAGATACGCAGTATTTT
CARGTQSTDTQYF
>TRBJ2-3|TRBV4-1|TRBD2|few
TGCGCCAGCAGCCAAGTTATAGCGGGACCAGATACGCAGTATTTT
CASSQVIAGPDTQYF
>TRBJ2-7|TRBV21-1|-|few
TGTGCCAGCAGCAAATATCCCTGGGGGGACAGGTCCTACGAGCAGTACTTC
CASSKYPWGDRSYEQYF
>TRBJ2-2|TRBV9|-|few
TGTGCCAGCAGCCCGCGGTCCTGGGGCGGGGAGCTGTTTTTT
CASSPRSWGGELFF
>TRBJ1-5|TRBV10-3|-|-
TGTGCCATCAGTACCGATGATAGCAATCAGCCCCAGCATTTT
CAISTDDSNQPQHF
>TRBJ2-3|TRBV7-2|TRBD2|-
TGTGCCAGCAGCTTAATCCGGGAGGAAGGGCAGTATTTT
CASSLIREEGQYF
>TRBJ1-2|TRBV19|-|-
TGTGCCAGTAGTTCTCCAGGGGCTACCAGGGGCTTC
CASSSPGATRGF
>TRBJ2-7|TRBV19|TRBD2|-
TGTGCCAGTAGTATCCGCGCTAGCGGAGCAGGGAGAGAGTACGAGCAGTACTTC
CASSIRASGAGREYEQYF
>TRBJ2-3|TRBV28|-|few
TGTGCCAGCAGTTTAGTTGCCCCAGATACGCAGTATTTT
CASSLVAPDTQYF
>TRBJ2-3|TRBV28|-|-
TGTGCCAGCAGTCAAGCTAGCGTCGGGTATGTGCAGTATTTT
CASSQASVGYVQYF
>TRBJ2-7|TRBV5-1|-|-
TGCGCCAGCAGCCCGGAAGCTCGGGAGCAGTACTTC
CASSPEAREQYF
>TRBJ2-6|TRBV18|-|-
TGTGCCAGCTCACCACCAATGGGGGCTGGGGCCAACGTCCTGACTTTC
CASSPPMGAGANVLTF
>TRBJ2-6|TRBV28|-|-
TGTGCCAGCAGTTTTTCATTCGGTCTAGGGTCAACAGGGACTTCTGGGGCCAACGTCCTGACTTTC
CASSFSFGLGSTGTSGANVLTF